These T cell receptor beta chains were read from a single sample in a study of PD-1 blockade in classical Hodgkin lymphoma. Sequencing was performed with immunoSEQ multiplex PCR; in TCRdb, only in-frame clones are kept and a portion is missing. The table shows more than 90,000 clones, with roughly 81% occurring only once. Sample: peripheral blood mononuclear cells (PBMCs), taken before the second cycle of nivolumab. The receptors come from a human donor with classical Hodgkin lymphoma. The CDR3 runs from the conserved cysteine through the conserved F or W. The D gene is left open where the match is weak. A row's size may be missing; if present it is once, few, many or a size class.

clone_size,d_call,j_call,v_call,cdr3_aa,cdr3_nt
NA,TRBD1,TRBJ2-5,TRBV6-1,CASILTGRGEETQYF,TGTGCCAGCATTTTGACAGGGAGAGGGGAAGAGACCCAGTACTTC
NA,TRBD1,TRBJ1-5,TRBV11-3,CASSTYAGTGNLLSQPQHF,TGTGCCAGCAGTACCTACGCCGGGACAGGCAACCTCCTTTCTCAGCCCCAGCATTTT
once,NA,TRBJ2-5,TRBV15,CATSRDRGRGETQYF,TGTGCCACCAGCAGAGATCGGGGCAGGGGAGAGACCCAGTACTTC
NA,TRBD1,TRBJ2-7,TRBV10-1,CASNLTGGGGRQVYEQYF,TGCGCCAGCAACTTAACAGGGGGCGGTGGGCGGCAGGTCTACGAGCAGTACTTC
NA,NA,TRBJ2-2,TRBV28,CASSTPVAGELFF,TGTGCCAGCAGTACTCCGGTAGCCGGGGAGCTGTTTTTT
NA,NA,TRBJ2-1,TRBV10-3,CAISEQGLAANNEQFF,TGTGCCATCAGTGAGCAGGGGCTAGCGGCCAACAATGAGCAGTTCTTC
NA,TRBD2,TRBJ2-3,TRBV4-2,CASSYGTTPDTQYF,TGTGCCAGCAGCTATGGGACTACCCCAGATACGCAGTATTTT
NA,TRBD1,TRBJ1-3,TRBV10-3,CAISEWGQRTGNTIYF,TGTGCCATCAGTGAGTGGGGACAGCGAACGGGAAACACCATATATTTT
NA,TRBD1,TRBJ1-1,TRBV18,CASSRAGTGPDSEAFF,TGTGCCAGCTCCCGGGCGGGGACAGGCCCCGATTCTGAAGCTTTCTTT
NA,NA,TRBJ2-5,TRBV29-1,CSVMEGETQYF,TGCAGCGTGATGGAGGGGGAGACCCAGTACTTC
NA,NA,TRBJ2-7,TRBV7-9,CASSLDLYEQYF,TGTGCCAGCAGCTTAGACCTCTACGAGCAGTACTTC
NA,NA,TRBJ2-7,TRBV19,CASSASPPGTSYEQYF,TGTGCCAGTAGTGCCAGCCCTCCCGGGACCTCCTACGAGCAGTACTTC
NA,NA,TRBJ1-1,TRBV7-3,CASSLLGGGVTEAFF,TGTGCCAGCAGCTTATTAGGCGGGGGCGTCACTGAAGCTTTCTTT
NA,NA,TRBJ2-3,TRBV19,CASSILGSSTDTQYF,TGTGCCAGTAGTATTCTGGGGTCTAGCACAGATACGCAGTATTTT
NA,NA,TRBJ2-5,TRBV9,CASSAEWSRETQYF,TGTGCCAGCAGCGCGGAGTGGTCACGGGAGACCCAGTACTTC
NA,NA,TRBJ2-1,TRBV11-1,CASSLGGYNEQFF,TGTGCCAGCTCCTTAGGGGGCTACAATGAGCAGTTCTTC
NA,TRBD2,TRBJ2-1,TRBV5-1,CASSLGSGLAVNNEQFF,TGCGCCAGCAGCTTGGGCTCGGGACTAGCCGTAAACAATGAGCAGTTCTTC
NA,NA,TRBJ2-2,TRBV5-4,CASSLVGANTGELFF,TGTGCCAGCAGCTTGGTGGGGGCGAACACCGGGGAGCTGTTTTTT
NA,NA,TRBJ2-2,TRBV7-9,CASSPGTNTGELFF,TGTGCCAGCAGCCCAGGGACAAATACCGGGGAGCTGTTTTTT
NA,NA,TRBJ1-2,TRBV28,CATTDPAYGYTF,TGTGCCACCACTGACCCCGCCTATGGCTACACCTTC
few,NA,TRBJ2-5,TRBV5-1,CASSRVGGQETQYF,TGCGCCAGCAGCAGGGTGGGGGGCCAAGAGACCCAGTACTTC
NA,NA,TRBJ2-2,TRBV6-4,CASKAALGAGTGELFF,TGTGCCAGCAAGGCCGCATTGGGGGCCGGCACCGGGGAGCTGTTTTTT
once,TRBD2,TRBJ2-1,TRBV10-3,CAISAGTSGINEQFF,TGTGCCATCAGCGCAGGGACTAGCGGGATCAATGAGCAGTTCTTC
NA,NA,TRBJ2-3,TRBV5-1,CASSLSSGSTDTQYF,TGCGCCAGCAGCTTGTCATCGGGATCCACAGATACGCAGTATTTT
NA,NA,TRBJ2-7,TRBV6-1,CAIKRTHTSYEQYF,TGTGCCATTAAGAGGACCCACACTAGTTACGAGCAGTACTTC
NA,TRBD2,TRBJ2-1,TRBV4-1,CASSQGGASGTRGGYNEQFF,TGCGCCAGCAGCCAAGGAGGGGCTAGCGGGACCAGGGGGGGATACAATGAGCAGTTCTTC
NA,TRBD2,TRBJ2-1,TRBV2,CASSAMTSGINSYNEQFF,TGTGCCAGCAGTGCTATGACTAGCGGGATTAACTCCTACAATGAGCAGTTCTTC
once,NA,TRBJ2-7,TRBV5-4,CASSYPPGEQYF,TGTGCCAGCAGCTATCCCCCGGGGGAGCAGTACTTC
NA,NA,TRBJ2-7,TRBV7-2,CASSDRTGPYEQYF,TGTGCCAGCAGCGACCGGACTGGACCCTACGAGCAGTACTTC
once,NA,TRBJ2-7,TRBV9,CASSVGQAFAEQYF,TGTGCCAGCAGCGTAGGTCAGGCCTTTGCCGAGCAGTACTTC
NA,NA,TRBJ1-5,TRBV7-9,CASSLGDRQPQHF,TGTGCCAGCAGCTTAGGGGACCGGCAGCCCCAGCATTTT
few,NA,TRBJ1-1,TRBV9,CASSPREWGTEAFF,TGTGCCAGCAGCCCCCGGGAGTGGGGGACTGAAGCTTTCTTT
once,NA,TRBJ2-2,TRBV19,CASMEGGLGRNTGELFF,TGTGCCAGTATGGAGGGGGGACTTGGGCGGAACACCGGGGAGCTGTTTTTT
NA,TRBD2,TRBJ2-2,TRBV5-1,CASSPRRTSGTGELFF,TGCGCCAGCAGCCCCCGACGGACTAGCGGCACCGGGGAGCTGTTTTTT
NA,NA,TRBJ2-5,TRBV28,CASRLGLWVGETQYF,TGTGCCAGCAGGCTTGGTCTCTGGGTCGGTGAGACCCAGTACTTC
NA,TRBD1,TRBJ2-2,TRBV6-1,CASTSGTGFGELFF,TGTGCCAGCACCTCCGGGACAGGGTTTGGGGAGCTGTTTTTT
NA,TRBD2,TRBJ2-2,TRBV4-2,CASRLGGGEGAGELFF,TGTGCCAGCAGGTTAGGTGGGGGGGAAGGGGCCGGGGAGCTGTTTTTT
NA,NA,TRBJ2-7,TRBV5-1,CASSSIQATSGEQYF,TGCGCCAGCAGCTCCATACAGGCGACGTCAGGCGAGCAGTACTTC